This T cell receptor beta chain was observed in a study of control samples from healthy donors and cancer patients. Germline CDR1 and CDR2: KGHSH and LQKENI. The V and J ends lost 2 bases and 5 bases respectively, with 7 bases between them. The CDR3 covers 13 residues. Some clones are missing from TCRdb's copy, which holds only in-frame ones; the method was immunoSEQ multiplex PCR. In the table there are some 120,000 clones, about 95% of which are singletons. The sample taken for sequencing was blood. The clonotype was recovered from a man aged 25-40 years in good health. This rearrangement joins TRBV18 to TRBJ1-5; D remains unclear. The CDR3 sequence is CASSPSRDQPQHF. The CDR3 DNA follows: TGTGCCAGCTCACCATCAAGGGATCAGCCCCAGCATTTT. The variable domain in full, completed from reference TRBV18 and TRBJ1-5, reads NAGVMQNPRHLVRRRGQEARLRCSPMKGHSHVYWYRQLPEEGLKFMVYLQKENIIDESGMPKERFSAEFPKEGPSILRIQQVVRGDSAAYFCASSPSRDQPQHFGDGTRLSIL.